This TCR beta chain came from a study of shared clonotypes between healthy human individuals. In the study overall: Aged 18 to 49, the donors were a couple of women and a few men.

Germline CDR1 reads SEHNR; CDR2 reads FQNEAQ (reference sequence). The CDR3 is 12 amino acids. V lost 5 bases and J 8 bases, leaving 7 bases between the germline ends. Comment on this clone: No antigen is known for it.

General study results and limits: Limited genetic and exposure-history diversity came from having few donors.

Here immunoSEQ multiplex PCR was the method, and the copy in TCRdb shows in-frame clones only, minus some. The sample yields 2.3 million or so clones, 93% seen once. The chain has TRBV7-9 and TRBJ1-6; D call uncertain. The TCR sequence derives from a man aged 18 to 35 in good health. Some clones in this sample may be carry-over from other donors' samples. The sample was naive CD4+ T cells from PBMCs. Subset described: CD45RA+ positively selected. CDR3 sequence: CASSIGDSPLHF. The CDR3 coding sequence is TGTGCCAGCAGCATAGGAGATTCACCCCTCCACTTT.